Presented here are 8 T cell receptor beta chains from one specimen sequenced in a study of siplizumab effects on memory and regulatory T cells. Clones were read by immunoSEQ multiplex PCR, and TCRdb kept only the in-frame ones, dropping some. This repertoire shows about 40,000 clones, approximately 88% found once; its top ten account for around 0.25%. Source material: naive CD4+ T cells sorted from blood. The receptors were gathered from a human donor in good health.

J is TRBJ2-7 and V is TRBV7-9; tentative D call: TRBD2 (6 bases). The V and J ends lost 2 bases and 6 bases respectively, with 11 bases between them. The CDR3 is 13 amino acids. Germline CDR1 is SEHNR and CDR2 is FQNEAQ (reference sequence). The CDR3 spells CASSLYLAIEQYF. The DNA for the CDR3 is TGTGCCAGCAGCTTATACCTAGCGATCGAGCAGTACTTC.

This rearrangement joins TRBV27 to TRBJ1-2; maybe TRBD1 (6 bases). Germline V lookup: CDR1 MNHEY, CDR2 SMNVEV (reference sequence). V was clipped by 6 bases and J by 4 bases, with 12 bases between them. The CDR3 totals 13 residues. The CDR3 region is CASRPDRSYGYTF. DNA for the CDR3: TGTGCCAGCAGGCCCGACAGGAGCTATGGCTACACCTTC.

The V and J genes are TRBV6-1 and TRBJ2-4; TRBD1 or TRBD2 may be the D gene (5 bases each). Deletions cut 11 bases from V and 0 bases from J, with 17 bases between. Germline V gene sequence: CDR1 MNHNS, CDR2 SASEGT. The length of the CDR3 is 15 residues. The CDR3 DNA reads as TGTGCCGGCCGTAGGGACGGATTAGCCAAAAACATTCAGTACTTC. This translates into CAGRRDGLAKNIQYF.

This chain connects TRBV5-1 to TRBJ2-7; maybe TRBD1 (6 bases). Germline values: CDR1 SGHRS, CDR2 YFSETQ. The CDR3 has 16 residues. Trimming took 3 bases from V and 2 from J, leaving 18 bases between them. In DNA, the CDR3 is TGCGCCAGCAGCTCGCCCGAAACAGGGCCCCCCTACGAGCAGTACTTC. As protein: CASSSPETGPPYEQYF.

This clone was seen a single time. The rearrangement uses TRBV5-1 and TRBJ2-1; TRBD2 aligns across 7 bases. The CDR3 runs 12 residues. Trimming cost V 4 bases and J 8 bases; bases outside gene matches: 3. Germline V gene lookup returns CDR1 SGHRS and CDR2 YFSETQ. DNA for the CDR3: TGCGCCAGCAGCGCCCGGGGGGATGAGCAGTTCTTC. Its translation is CASSARGDEQFF. Using reference TRBV5-1 and TRBJ2-1 for the parts outside the CDR3, the full variable domain is KAGVTQTPRYLIKTRGQQVTLSCSPISGHRSVSWYQQTPGQGLQFLFEYFSETQRNKGNFPGRFSGRQFSNSRSEMNVSTLELGDSALYLCASSARGDEQFFGPGTRLTVL.

V gene TRBV4-1 combines with J gene TRBJ2-7; 8 positions agree with TRBD1. The CDR3 length is 15 residues. V shed 1 base and J 5 bases; nucleotides not matched to a gene: 7. Germline CDR1 and CDR2: MGHRA and YSYEKL. The chain's CDR3 is CASSQVLDRVHEQYF. For the CDR3, the DNA is TGCGCCAGCAGCCAAGTGTTGGACAGGGTCCACGAGCAGTACTTC.

The chain combines TRBV6-5 with TRBJ2-7, with D maybe TRBD1 (5 bases). Looked up from germline, CDR1 is MNHEY and CDR2 is SVGAGI. The CDR3 totals 12 residues. The V end lost 6 bases, the J end lost 2 bases, and 8 bases lay between the germline ends. The chain's CDR3 is CASRQGPYEQYF. The CDR3 bases are TGTGCCAGCAGGCAGGGTCCCTACGAGCAGTACTTC.

J is TRBJ1-2 and V is TRBV7-8, with 7 bases fitting TRBD1. CDR3 size: 16 residues. The germline V gene encodes CDR1 SGHVS and CDR2 FQNEAQ. With 7 bases clipped from V and 0 bases from J, the junction kept 11 bases outside the gene matches. CDR3 residues: CASTPGQSVSNYGYTF. In DNA, the CDR3 is TGTGCCAGCACCCCGGGACAGAGTGTTTCTAACTATGGCTACACCTTC.